The 21 T cell receptor beta chains given below trace back to one sample, sequenced in a study of identical twins. In TCRdb, the 5' RACE reads were re-called with MiXCR into one record per CDR3 protein. Among about 700,000 distinct CDR3 sequences, roughly 6% were seen once, and the ten largest hold around 1.7%. Sequenced sample: naive T cells sorted from blood. These receptors were collected from a man in his late teens or twenties in good health.

This clonotype showed up many times. This rearrangement joins TRBV5-1 to TRBJ2-3; D is perhaps TRBD1 (6 bases). V lost 4 bases and J lost 4, with 16 bases in between. The CDR3 has 15 amino acids. CDR1 is SGHRS and CDR2 is YFSETQ in the germline V gene. Here the CDR3 reads CASSPGDPGSDTQYF. The CDR3 DNA reads TGCGCCAGCAGCCCAGGGGACCCCGGATCAGATACGCAGTATTTT.

This clonotype was found many times. V usage is TRBV20-1 and J usage is TRBJ2-1, with TRBD2 matching over 10 bases. This CDR3 spans 15 amino acids. Germline lookup yields CDR1 DFQATT and CDR2 SNEGSKA (reference sequence). With V trimmed by 0 bases and J by 8 bases, 7 bases remained unmatched. CDR3 loop: CSARDRASGSYEQFF. CDR3 nucleotides: TGCAGTGCTAGAGATAGGGCTAGCGGGAGTTATGAGCAGTTCTTC.

This clonotype came up many times. The chain carries TRBV29-1 and TRBJ2-3; D not certain. Deletions cut 3 bases from V and 0 bases from J, with 13 bases between. The CDR3 runs 15 residues. Germline V CDR1 and CDR2: SQVTM, ANQGSEA. CDR3 in amino acids: CSVDHPSFSTDTQYF. CDR3 coding DNA: TGCAGCGTTGACCACCCCTCCTTTAGCACAGATACGCAGTATTTT.

The V call is TRBV20-1, the J call TRBJ2-2; D is uncertain. V lost 2 bases and J lost 3, with 7 bases in between. The CDR3 has 13 residues. Germline V gene sequence: CDR1 DFQATT, CDR2 SNEGSKA (reference sequence). Here the CDR3 reads CSARYRYTGELFF. The CDR3 region has the DNA TGCAGTGCTAGATACCGGTACACCGGGGAGCTGTTTTTT.

This clonotype was counted at least ten times. The chain combines TRBV4-2 with TRBJ1-1; D uncertain. CDR1 is LGHNA, CDR2 YNFKEQ, per germline. This CDR3 has 11 amino acids. The V end was cut by 10 bases, the J end by 7 bases, with 13 bases between. The CDR3 here is CAISDGYEAFF. The DNA for the CDR3 is TGTGCCATCTCGGACGGTTATGAAGCTTTCTTT.

There are a few counts of this clonotype. V and J are TRBV28 and TRBJ2-7; 10 nucleotides align to TRBD1. The CDR3 has 13 residues. Looked up from germline, CDR1 is MDHEN and CDR2 is SYDVKM. The V and J ends lost 8 bases and 6 bases, in that order; junction bases with no gene match: 7. The CDR3 spells CASLDRGPFEQYF. For the CDR3, the DNA is TGTGCCAGCCTAGACAGGGGGCCGTTCGAGCAGTACTTC.

This clonotype showed up many times. The rearrangement joins TRBV5-6 to TRBJ2-1; 8 bases agree with TRBD2. In germline, CDR1 is SGHDT, CDR2 YYEEEE. This CDR3 has 13 amino acids. Trimming at V came to 4 bases and at J to 13 bases, leaving 10 bases not matched to a gene. The CDR3 nucleotides read TGTGCCAGCAGCACGGGAGCGGGAGATCAACAGTTCTTC. Translated, it gives CASSTGAGDQQFF.

In its sample, this clonotype was seen a few times. The chain has TRBV12-3 or TRBV12-4 and TRBJ2-3, with 10 bases lining up with TRBD2. The CDR3 extends over 16 amino acids. V lost 5 bases and J lost 3; bases outside the gene matches: 8. CDR3: CASSRPSGRGTDTQYF. CDR3 DNA sequence: TGTGCCAGCAGTCGACCTAGCGGGAGAGGTACAGATACGCAGTATTTT.

This chain links TRBV3-1 with TRBJ1-1; tentatively, D is TRBD1 (5 bases). Per germline, CDR1 LGHDT and CDR2 YNNKEL (reference sequence). The CDR3 is 13 amino acids. Trimming removed 7 bases from V and 5 bases from J, with 14 bases in between. The CDR3 nucleotides are TGTGCCAGCAACTTCAGACGGGGGACTGAAGCTTTCTTT. Translated: CASNFRRGTEAFF.

The table lists this clonotype with many counts. V is TRBV29-1 and J is TRBJ1-2, with D possibly matching TRBD1 (5 bases). Looked up from germline, CDR1 is SQVTM and CDR2 is ANQGSEA. The CDR3 has 13 amino acids. V lost 3 bases and J 5 bases, leaving 13 bases between the germline ends. Written as DNA, the CDR3 is TGCAGCGTTGAGCCGGGGGTAGAGTATGGCTACACCTTC. Protein sequence: CSVEPGVEYGYTF.

This clonotype occurred many times. The chain uses TRBV20-1 and TRBJ2-2, with TRBD2 as a possible D gene (5 bases). The CDR3 sequence is 14 residues long. Germline values: CDR1 DFQATT, CDR2 SNEGSKA (reference sequence). Deletions cut 2 bases from V and 5 bases from J, with 12 bases between. CDR3 coding DNA: TGCAGTGCTAGAATGGGGAGCGGAACCGGGGAGCTGTTTTTT. This encodes CSARMGSGTGELFF.

In its sample, this clonotype was seen many times. The rearrangement uses TRBV7-6 and TRBJ2-2; 7 bases match TRBD1. CDR3 length: 15 amino acids. V dropped 4 bases and J dropped 5; count of bases not matched to a gene: 7. CDR1 SGHVS and CDR2 FNYEAQ come from the germline V gene. The CDR3: CASSSYRQGTGELFF. In nucleotides, the CDR3 is TGTGCCAGCAGCTCCTATCGACAGGGAACCGGGGAGCTGTTTTTT.

This clonotype was seen at least ten times. The chain employs TRBV5-1 and TRBJ2-3, with D perhaps matching TRBD2 (5 bases). The germline gives CDR1 SGHRS, CDR2 YFSETQ. The CDR3 length is 14 residues. V lost 4 bases and J 6 bases, leaving 15 bases between the germline ends. CDR3 in DNA: TGCGCCAGCAGCCCTCTCGGAGGACCGGATACGCAGTATTTT. This gives the protein CASSPLGGPDTQYF. The whole variable domain, remainder taken from reference TRBV5-1 and TRBJ2-3, is KAGVTQTPRYLIKTRGQQVTLSCSPISGHRSVSWYQQTPGQGLQFLFEYFSETQRNKGNFPGRFSGRQFSNSRSEMNVSTLELGDSALYLCASSPLGGPDTQYFGPGTRLTVL.

As concerns this clonotype: Relative to the germline gene, one junction end is altered; a read error may explain this. V gene TRBV5-1 combines with J gene TRBJ1-1, with TRBD1 as a possible D gene (5 bases). Germline CDR1 is SGHRS and CDR2 is YFSETQ. The CDR3 is 16 residues long. DNA for the CDR3: TGCGCCAGCAGTGCCTTTGGGGTTGACAGTAACATTGAAGCTTTCTTT. This gives the protein CASSAFGVDSNIEAFF.

V is TRBV7-2 and J is TRBJ2-7, with D uncertain. The V gene lost 6 bases and the J gene lost 0 bases, with 12 bases spanning the gap. CDR3 length: 14 amino acids. Germline lookup yields CDR1 SGHTA and CDR2 FQGNSA. In nucleotides, the CDR3 is TGTGCCAGCAGTCGTACCCTTCTCTCCTACGAGCAGTACTTC. Translating it yields CASSRTLLSYEQYF.

This chain joins TRBV6-1 and TRBJ2-1, with 11 bases lining up with TRBD2. V lost 6 bases to trimming and J lost 2 bases; unmatched junction nucleotides: 6. Germline CDR1 reads MNHNS; CDR2 reads SASEGT. The length of the CDR3 is 16 residues. Here the CDR3 DNA reads TGTGCCAGCAGCACACTACTAGCGGGAGCCTACAATGAGCAGTTCTTC. It is translated as CASSTLLAGAYNEQFF.

At least ten counts were recorded for this clonotype. This chain joins TRBV3-1 and TRBJ2-3; no clear D. V was clipped by 2 bases and J by 3 bases, with 9 bases between them. The CDR3 runs to 14 residues. Germline V lookup: CDR1 LGHDT, CDR2 YNNKEL (reference sequence). The CDR3 loop reads CASSQTTQTDTQYF. CDR3 in DNA: TGTGCCAGCAGCCAAACTACACAGACAGATACGCAGTATTTT.

This clonotype has a count of ten or more. CDR3 in amino acids: CASTRTSGSGSYNEQFF. DNA of the CDR3: TGCGCCAGCACCCGGACTAGCGGGAGTGGTTCCTACAATGAGCAGTTCTTC. V gene TRBV5-1 combines with J gene TRBJ2-1; 13 nucleotides match TRBD2. With 6 bases clipped from V and 1 base from J, the junction kept 7 bases outside the gene matches. The germline gives CDR1 SGHRS, CDR2 YFSETQ. The CDR3 spans 17 residues.

The J gene is TRBJ1-5, the V gene TRBV30; tentative D call: TRBD1 (5 bases). In germline, CDR1 is GTSNPN, CDR2 SVGIG (reference sequence). The length of the CDR3 is 14 residues. Trimming left V 2 bases short and J 0 bases short, with 8 bases between. The CDR3 DNA reads TGTGCCTGGAGTTGGGGGAATAGCAATCAGCCCCAGCATTTT. It yields the protein CAWSWGNSNQPQHF.

In its sample, this clonotype was seen a few times. The chain recombines TRBV5-1 with TRBJ1-1, with a possible D match to TRBD1 (5 bases). V was shortened by 3 bases and J by 0 bases, with 12 bases between the two germline ends. The CDR3 covers 15 residues. Looked up from germline, CDR1 is SGHRS and CDR2 is YFSETQ. The CDR3 coding sequence is TGCGCCAGCAGCTCGGGACTTGCGATGAACACTGAAGCTTTCTTT. Translated: CASSSGLAMNTEAFF.

There are many counts of this clonotype. This chain uses TRBV20-1 with TRBJ1-3, with TRBD1 as a possible D gene (5 bases). Germline CDR1 DFQATT, CDR2 SNEGSKA (reference sequence). This CDR3 region has 19 residues. Trimming took 1 base from V and 0 from J, leaving 22 bases between them. DNA of the CDR3: TGCAGTGCTAGAGCCCGGTCAGAAGGAGACAGATCCTCTGGAAACACCATATATTTT. Amino acids: CSARARSEGDRSSGNTIYF.